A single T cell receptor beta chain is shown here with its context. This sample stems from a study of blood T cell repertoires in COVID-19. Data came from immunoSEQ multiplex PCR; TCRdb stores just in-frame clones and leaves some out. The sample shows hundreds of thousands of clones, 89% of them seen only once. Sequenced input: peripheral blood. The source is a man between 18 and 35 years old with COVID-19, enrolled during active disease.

The CDR3 loop reads CAWSVRMVGLSGSPLHF. For the CDR3, the DNA is TGTGCCTGGAGTGTCAGAATGGTGGGGCTTTCGGGTTCACCCCTCCACTTT. This sequence joins TRBV30 and TRBJ1-6, with D perhaps matching TRBD1 (5 bases). Trimming took off 0 bases at V and 9 bases at J, with 21 bases between the two ends. Germline values: CDR1 GTSNPN, CDR2 SVGIG (reference sequence). The length of the CDR3 is 17 residues.